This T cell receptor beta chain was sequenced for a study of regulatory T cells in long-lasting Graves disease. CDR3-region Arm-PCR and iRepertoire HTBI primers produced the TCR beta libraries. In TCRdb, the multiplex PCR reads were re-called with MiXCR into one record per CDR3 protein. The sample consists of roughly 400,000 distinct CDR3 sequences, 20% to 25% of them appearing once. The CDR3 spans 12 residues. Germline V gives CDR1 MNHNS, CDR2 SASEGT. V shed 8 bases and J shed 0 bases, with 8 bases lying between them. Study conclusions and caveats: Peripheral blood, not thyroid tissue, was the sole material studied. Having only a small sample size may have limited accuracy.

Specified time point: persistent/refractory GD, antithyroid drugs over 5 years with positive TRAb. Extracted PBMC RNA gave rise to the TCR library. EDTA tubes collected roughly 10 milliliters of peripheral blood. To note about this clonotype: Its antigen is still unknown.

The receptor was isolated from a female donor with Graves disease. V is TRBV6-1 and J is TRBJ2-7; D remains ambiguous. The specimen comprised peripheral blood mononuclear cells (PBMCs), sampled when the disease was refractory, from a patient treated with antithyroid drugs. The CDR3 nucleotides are TGTGCCAGCCAGGTCTCCTCCTACGAGCAGTACTTC. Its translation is CASQVSSYEQYF.